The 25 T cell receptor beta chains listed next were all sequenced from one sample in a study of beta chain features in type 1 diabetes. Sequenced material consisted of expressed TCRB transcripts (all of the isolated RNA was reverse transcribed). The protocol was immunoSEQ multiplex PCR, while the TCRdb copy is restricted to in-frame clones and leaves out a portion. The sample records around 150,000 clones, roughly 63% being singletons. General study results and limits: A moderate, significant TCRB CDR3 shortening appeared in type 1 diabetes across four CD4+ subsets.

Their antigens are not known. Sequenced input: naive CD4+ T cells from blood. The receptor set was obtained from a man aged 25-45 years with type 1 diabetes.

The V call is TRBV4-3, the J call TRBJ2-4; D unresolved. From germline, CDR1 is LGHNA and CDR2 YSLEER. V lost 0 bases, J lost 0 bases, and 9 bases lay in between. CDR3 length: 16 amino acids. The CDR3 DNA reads TGCGCCAGCAGCCAAGATTTCAGCCTAGCCAAAAACATTCAGTACTTC. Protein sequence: CASSQDFSLAKNIQYF.

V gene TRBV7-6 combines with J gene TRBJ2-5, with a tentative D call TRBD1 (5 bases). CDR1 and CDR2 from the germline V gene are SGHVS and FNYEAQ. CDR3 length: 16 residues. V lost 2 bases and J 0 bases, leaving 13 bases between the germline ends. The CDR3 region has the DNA TGTGCCAGCAGCTTACTAGGACAACTGTACCAAGAGACCCAGTACTTC. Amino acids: CASSLLGQLYQETQYF.

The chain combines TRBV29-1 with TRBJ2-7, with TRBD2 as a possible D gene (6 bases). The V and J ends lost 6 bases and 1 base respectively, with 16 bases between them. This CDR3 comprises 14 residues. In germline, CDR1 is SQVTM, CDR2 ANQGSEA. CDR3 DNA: TGCAGCGTCCCCGGAGGGCCGGGGTCCTACGAGCAGTACTTC. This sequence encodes CSVPGGPGSYEQYF.

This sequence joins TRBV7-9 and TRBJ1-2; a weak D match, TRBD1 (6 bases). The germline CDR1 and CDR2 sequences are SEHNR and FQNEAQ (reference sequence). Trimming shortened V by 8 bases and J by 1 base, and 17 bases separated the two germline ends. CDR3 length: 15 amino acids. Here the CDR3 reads CASGTQGMGNYGYTF. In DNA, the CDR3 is TGTGCCAGCGGAACTCAGGGGATGGGTAACTATGGCTACACCTTC.

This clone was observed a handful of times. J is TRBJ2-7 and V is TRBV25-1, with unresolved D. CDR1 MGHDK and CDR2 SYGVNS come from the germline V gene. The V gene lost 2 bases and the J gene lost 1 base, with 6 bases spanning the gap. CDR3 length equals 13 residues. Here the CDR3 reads CASSEGGSYEQYF. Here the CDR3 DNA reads TGTGCCAGCAGTGAAGGCGGATCCTACGAGCAGTACTTC.

CDR3 coding DNA: TGCAGCGTGGGGAAGAGTGGCACAGATACGCAGTATTTT. As protein: CSVGKSGTDTQYF. The chain links TRBV29-1 to TRBJ2-3; no firm D call. Germline V gives CDR1 SQVTM, CDR2 ANQGSEA. With 6 bases removed from V and 1 base from J, the gap between germline ends came to 11 bases. This CDR3 contains 13 residues.

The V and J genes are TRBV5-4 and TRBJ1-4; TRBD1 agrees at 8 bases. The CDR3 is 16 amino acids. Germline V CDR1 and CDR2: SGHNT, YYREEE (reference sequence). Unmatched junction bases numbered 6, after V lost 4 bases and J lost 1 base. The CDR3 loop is CASSPGGRGTNEKLFF. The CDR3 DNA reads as TGTGCCAGCAGCCCAGGGGGCAGGGGAACTAATGAAAAACTGTTTTTT.

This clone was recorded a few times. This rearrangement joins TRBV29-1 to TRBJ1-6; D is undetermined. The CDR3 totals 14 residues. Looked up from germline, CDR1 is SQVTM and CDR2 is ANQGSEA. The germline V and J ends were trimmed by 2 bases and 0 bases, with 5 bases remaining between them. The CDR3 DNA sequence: TGCAGCGTTGAACCGAGCTCCTATAATTCACCCCTCCACTTT. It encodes CSVEPSSYNSPLHF.

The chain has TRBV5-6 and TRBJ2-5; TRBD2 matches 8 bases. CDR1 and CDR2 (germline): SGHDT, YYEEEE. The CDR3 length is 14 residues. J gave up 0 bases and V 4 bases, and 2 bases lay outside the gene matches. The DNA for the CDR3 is TGTGCCAGCAGCCTACTAGCGGACCAAGAGACCCAGTACTTC. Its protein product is CASSLLADQETQYF.

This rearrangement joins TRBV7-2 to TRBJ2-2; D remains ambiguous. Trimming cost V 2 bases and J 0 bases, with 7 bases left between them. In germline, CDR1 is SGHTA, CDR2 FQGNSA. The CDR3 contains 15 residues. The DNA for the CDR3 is TGTGCCAGCAGCTTAATGAGCGCGAACACCGGGGAGCTGTTTTTT. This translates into CASSLMSANTGELFF. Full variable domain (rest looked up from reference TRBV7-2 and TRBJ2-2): GAGVSQSPSNKVTEKGKDVELRCDPISGHTALYWYRQSLGQGLEFLIYFQGNSAPDKSGLPSDRFSAERTGGSVSTLTIQRTQQEDSAVYLCASSLMSANTGELFFGEGSRLTVL.

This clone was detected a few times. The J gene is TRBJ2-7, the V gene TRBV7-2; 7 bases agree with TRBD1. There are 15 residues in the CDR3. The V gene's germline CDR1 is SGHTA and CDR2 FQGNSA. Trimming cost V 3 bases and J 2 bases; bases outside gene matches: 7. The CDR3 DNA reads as TGTGCCAGCAGCTTCCACAGGGGCGAAACCTACGAGCAGTACTTC. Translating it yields CASSFHRGETYEQYF.

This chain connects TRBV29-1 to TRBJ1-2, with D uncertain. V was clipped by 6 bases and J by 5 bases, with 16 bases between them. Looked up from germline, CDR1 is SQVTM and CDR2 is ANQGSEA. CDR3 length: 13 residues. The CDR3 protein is CSVEKGGLYGYTF. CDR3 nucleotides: TGCAGCGTAGAGAAAGGAGGGCTATATGGCTACACCTTC. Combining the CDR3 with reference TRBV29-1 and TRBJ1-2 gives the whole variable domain SAVISQKPSRDICQRGTSLTIQCQVDSQVTMMFWYRQQPGQSLTLIATANQGSEATYESGFVIDKFPISRPNLTFSTLTVSNMSPEDSSIYLCSVEKGGLYGYTFGSGTRLTVV.

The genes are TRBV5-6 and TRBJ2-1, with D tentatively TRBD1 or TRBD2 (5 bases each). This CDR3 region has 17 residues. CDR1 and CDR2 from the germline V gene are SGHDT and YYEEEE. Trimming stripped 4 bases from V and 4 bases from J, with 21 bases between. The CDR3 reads CASSPITLTERYNEQFF. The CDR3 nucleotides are TGTGCCAGCAGCCCTATTACCCTGACAGAGCGGTACAATGAGCAGTTCTTC.

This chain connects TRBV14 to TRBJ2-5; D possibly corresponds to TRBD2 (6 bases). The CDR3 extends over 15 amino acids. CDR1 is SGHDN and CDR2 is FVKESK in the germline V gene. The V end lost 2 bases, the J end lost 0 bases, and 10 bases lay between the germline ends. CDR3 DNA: TGTGCCAGCAGCCAACGGGACTGGTACCAAGAGACCCAGTACTTC. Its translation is CASSQRDWYQETQYF.

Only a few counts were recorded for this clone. CDR3 residues: CAISEGLYNEQFF. The CDR3 DNA reads as TGTGCCATCAGTGAGGGACTCTACAATGAGCAGTTCTTC. The gene calls are TRBV10-3 and TRBJ2-1; perhaps TRBD2 as D (5 bases). Between the trimmed V and J ends, which lost 2 bases and 3 bases, there was a span of 5 bases. The CDR3 has 13 residues. CDR1 and CDR2 from the germline V gene are ENHRY and SYGVKD.

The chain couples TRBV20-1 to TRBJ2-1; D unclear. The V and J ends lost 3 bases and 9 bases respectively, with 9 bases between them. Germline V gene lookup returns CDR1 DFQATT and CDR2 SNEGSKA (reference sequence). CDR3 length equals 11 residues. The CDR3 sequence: CSARGTPEQFF. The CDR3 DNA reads TGCAGTGCTAGGGGTACGCCTGAGCAGTTCTTC.

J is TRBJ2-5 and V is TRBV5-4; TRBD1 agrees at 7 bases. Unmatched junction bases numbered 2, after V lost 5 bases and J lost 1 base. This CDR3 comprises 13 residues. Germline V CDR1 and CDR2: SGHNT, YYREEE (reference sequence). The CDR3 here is CASRQGTQETQYF. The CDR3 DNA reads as TGTGCCAGCAGACAGGGGACCCAAGAGACCCAGTACTTC.

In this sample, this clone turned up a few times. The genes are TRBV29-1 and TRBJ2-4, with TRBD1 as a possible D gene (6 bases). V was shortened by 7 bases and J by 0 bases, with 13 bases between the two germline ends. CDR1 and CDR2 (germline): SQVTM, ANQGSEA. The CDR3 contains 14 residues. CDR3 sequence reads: CSADRILAKNIQYF. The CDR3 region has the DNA TGCAGCGCCGACAGGATCCTAGCCAAAAACATTCAGTACTTC.

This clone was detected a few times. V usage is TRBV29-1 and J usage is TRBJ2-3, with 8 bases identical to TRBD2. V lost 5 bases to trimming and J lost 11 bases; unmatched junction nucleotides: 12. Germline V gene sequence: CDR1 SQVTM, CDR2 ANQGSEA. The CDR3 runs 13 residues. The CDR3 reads CSVQAGALLGQYF. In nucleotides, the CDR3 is TGCAGCGTTCAAGCGGGGGCCCTGCTGGGGCAGTATTTT.

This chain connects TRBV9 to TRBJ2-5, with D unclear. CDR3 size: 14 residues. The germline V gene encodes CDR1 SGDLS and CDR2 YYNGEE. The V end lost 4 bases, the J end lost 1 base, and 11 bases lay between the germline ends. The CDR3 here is CASSRQPGQETQYF. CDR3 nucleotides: TGTGCCAGCAGCCGTCAACCTGGCCAAGAGACCCAGTACTTC.

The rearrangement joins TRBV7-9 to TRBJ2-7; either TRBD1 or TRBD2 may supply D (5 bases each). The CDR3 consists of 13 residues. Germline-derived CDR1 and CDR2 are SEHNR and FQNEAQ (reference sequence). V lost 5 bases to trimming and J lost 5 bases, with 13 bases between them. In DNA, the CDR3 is TGTGCCAGCAGCCCCAACCGGGACCACGAGCAGTACTTC. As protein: CASSPNRDHEQYF.

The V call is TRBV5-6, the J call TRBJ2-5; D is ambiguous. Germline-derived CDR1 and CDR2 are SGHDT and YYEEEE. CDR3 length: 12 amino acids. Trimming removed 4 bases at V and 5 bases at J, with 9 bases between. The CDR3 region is CASSVDWETQYF. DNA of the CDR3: TGTGCCAGCAGCGTCGACTGGGAGACCCAGTACTTC. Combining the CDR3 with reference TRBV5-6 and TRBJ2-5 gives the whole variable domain DAGVTQSPTHLIKTRGQQVTLRCSPKSGHDTVSWYQQALGQGPQFIFQYYEEEERQRGNFPDRFSGHQFPNYSSELNVNALLLGDSALYLCASSVDWETQYFGPGTRLLVL.

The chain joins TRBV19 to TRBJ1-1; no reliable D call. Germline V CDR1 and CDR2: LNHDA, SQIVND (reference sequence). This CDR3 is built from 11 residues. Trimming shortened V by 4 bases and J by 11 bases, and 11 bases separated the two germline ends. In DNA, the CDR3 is TGTGCCAGTAGTACTCCACCGACGGCTTTCTTT. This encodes CASSTPPTAFF.

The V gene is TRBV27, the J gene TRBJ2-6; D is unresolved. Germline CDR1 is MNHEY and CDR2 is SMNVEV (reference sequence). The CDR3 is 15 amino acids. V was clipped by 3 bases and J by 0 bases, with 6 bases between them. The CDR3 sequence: CASSFWNSGANVLTF. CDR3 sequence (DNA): TGTGCCAGCAGTTTTTGGAACTCTGGGGCCAACGTCCTGACTTTC.

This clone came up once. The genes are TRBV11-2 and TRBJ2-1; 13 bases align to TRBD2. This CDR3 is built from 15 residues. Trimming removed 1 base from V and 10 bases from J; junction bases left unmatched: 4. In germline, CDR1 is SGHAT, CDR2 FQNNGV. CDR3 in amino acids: CASSLVGLAGREQFF. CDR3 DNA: TGTGCCAGCAGCTTAGTGGGACTAGCGGGGAGGGAGCAGTTCTTC.